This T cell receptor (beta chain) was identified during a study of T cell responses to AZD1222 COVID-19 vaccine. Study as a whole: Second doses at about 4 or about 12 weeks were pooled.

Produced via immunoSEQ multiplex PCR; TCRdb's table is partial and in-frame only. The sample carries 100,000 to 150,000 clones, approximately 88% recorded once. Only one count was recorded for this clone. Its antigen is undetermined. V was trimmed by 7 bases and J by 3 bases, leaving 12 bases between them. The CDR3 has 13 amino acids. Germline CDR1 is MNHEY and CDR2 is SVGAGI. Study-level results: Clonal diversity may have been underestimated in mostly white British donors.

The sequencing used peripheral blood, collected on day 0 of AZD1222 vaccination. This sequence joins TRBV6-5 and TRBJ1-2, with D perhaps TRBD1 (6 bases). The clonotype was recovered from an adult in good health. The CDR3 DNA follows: TGTGCCAGCACAGGGGTCGGGCACTATGGCTACACCTTC. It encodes CASTGVGHYGYTF.